This TCR beta chain appears in the sequencing data of a study of early T cells in non-severe SARS-CoV-2 infection. Overall study: Unsorted whole-blood RNA was sequenced in bulk, leaving chains unpaired. Study findings and constraints: Matches to VDJdb favored anti-spike CD8 responses and missed private and CD4 specificities.

Researchers tagged individual cDNA molecules with unique molecular identifiers. MiXCR was run by TCRdb on the 5' RACE reads, yielding one entry per CDR3 protein. The table records 40,000 to 50,000 distinct CDR3 sequences, 13% of them present only once. Looked up from germline, CDR1 is SGHDN and CDR2 is FVKESK. The trim removed 5 bases at V and 10 bases at J, leaving 11 bases unmatched. The CDR3 consists of 14 residues. This clonotype was seen many times. The target antigen is unknown. This sequence joins TRBV14 and TRBJ2-1; 7 bases are a match to TRBD1. The receptor was isolated from an adult who was a healthcare worker with PCR-confirmed SARS-CoV-2 infection or an uninfected control (not recorded which). Specimen: whole blood. The CDR3 coding sequence is TGTGCCAGCAGCGCCCGACAGGGACCCGGCGAGCAGTTCTTC. Translating gives CASSARQGPGEQFF.